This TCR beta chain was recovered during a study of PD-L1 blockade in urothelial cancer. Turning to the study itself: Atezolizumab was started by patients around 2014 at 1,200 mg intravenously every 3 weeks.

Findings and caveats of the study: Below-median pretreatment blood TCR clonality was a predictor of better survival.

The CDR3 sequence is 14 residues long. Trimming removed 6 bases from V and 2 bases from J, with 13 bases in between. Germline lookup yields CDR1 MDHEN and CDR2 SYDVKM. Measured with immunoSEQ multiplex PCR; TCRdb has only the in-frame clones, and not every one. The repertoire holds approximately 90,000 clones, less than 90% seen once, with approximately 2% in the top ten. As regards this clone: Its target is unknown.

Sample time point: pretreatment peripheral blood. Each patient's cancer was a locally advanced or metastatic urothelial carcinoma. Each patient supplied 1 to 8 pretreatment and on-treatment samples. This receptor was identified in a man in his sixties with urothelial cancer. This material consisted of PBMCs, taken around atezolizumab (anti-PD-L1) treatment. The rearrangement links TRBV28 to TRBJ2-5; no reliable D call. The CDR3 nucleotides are TGTGCCAGCAGCCCTTCTCTCGGGCAAGAGACCCAGTACTTC. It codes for CASSPSLGQETQYF.